This record concerns one T cell receptor beta chain sequence. Antigen specificity is unknown. These data are taken from a study of shared clonotypes between healthy human individuals. Overall study findings and caveats: Relative to memory subsets, naive subsets generally showed larger estimated richness. Tissues were not sampled, only blood, and their repertoires likely differ.

The protocol was immunoSEQ multiplex PCR, while the TCRdb copy is restricted to in-frame clones and leaves out a portion. The sample consists of millions of clones, roughly 93% of them appearing once. The CD4+ fraction was divided into a CD45RA+ naive subset and a CD45RA-negative memory subset. V was clipped by 5 bases and J by 2 bases; unmatched bases: 6. CDR1 SGHTA and CDR2 FQGNSA come from the germline V gene. CDR3 length equals 14 residues. Sequencing was performed on naive CD4+ T cells from PBMCs. Stated subset: CD45RA+ positively selected. The source of this sequence is a man between 18 and 35 years old in good health. Some clones in this sample may be carry-over from other donors' samples. The chain links TRBV7-2 to TRBJ2-7; 7 bases map to TRBD1. The chain's CDR3 is CASSQDRITYEQYF. CDR3 bases: TGTGCCAGCAGCCAGGACAGGATAACCTACGAGCAGTACTTC.